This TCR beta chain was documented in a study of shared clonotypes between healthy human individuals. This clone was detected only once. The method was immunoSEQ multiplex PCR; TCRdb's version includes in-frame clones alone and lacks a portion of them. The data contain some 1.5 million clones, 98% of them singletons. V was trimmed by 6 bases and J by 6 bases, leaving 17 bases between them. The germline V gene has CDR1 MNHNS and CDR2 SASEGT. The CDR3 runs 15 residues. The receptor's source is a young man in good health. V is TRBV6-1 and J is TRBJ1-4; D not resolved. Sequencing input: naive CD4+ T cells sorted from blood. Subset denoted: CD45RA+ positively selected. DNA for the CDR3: TGTGCCAGCAGCCTCATCCAAAGGAATTATGAAAAACTGTTTTTT. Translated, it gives CASSLIQRNYEKLFF.